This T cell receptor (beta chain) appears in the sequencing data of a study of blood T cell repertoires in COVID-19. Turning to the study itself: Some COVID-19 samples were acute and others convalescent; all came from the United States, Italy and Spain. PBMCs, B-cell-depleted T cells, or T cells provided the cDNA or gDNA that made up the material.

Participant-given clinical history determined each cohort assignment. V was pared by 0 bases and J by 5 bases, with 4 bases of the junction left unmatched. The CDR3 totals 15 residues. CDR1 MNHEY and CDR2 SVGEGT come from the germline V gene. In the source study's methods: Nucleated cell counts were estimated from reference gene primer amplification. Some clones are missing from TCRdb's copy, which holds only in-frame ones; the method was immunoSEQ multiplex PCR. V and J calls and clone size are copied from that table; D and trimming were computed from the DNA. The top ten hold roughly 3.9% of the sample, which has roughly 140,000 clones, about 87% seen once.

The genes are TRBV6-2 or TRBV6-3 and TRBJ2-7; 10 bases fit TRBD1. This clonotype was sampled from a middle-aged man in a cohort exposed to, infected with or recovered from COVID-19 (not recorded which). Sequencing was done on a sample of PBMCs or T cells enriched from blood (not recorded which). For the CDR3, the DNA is TGTGCCAGCAGTTACTCGGACAGGGGGATACACGAGCAGTACTTC. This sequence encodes CASSYSDRGIHEQYF.